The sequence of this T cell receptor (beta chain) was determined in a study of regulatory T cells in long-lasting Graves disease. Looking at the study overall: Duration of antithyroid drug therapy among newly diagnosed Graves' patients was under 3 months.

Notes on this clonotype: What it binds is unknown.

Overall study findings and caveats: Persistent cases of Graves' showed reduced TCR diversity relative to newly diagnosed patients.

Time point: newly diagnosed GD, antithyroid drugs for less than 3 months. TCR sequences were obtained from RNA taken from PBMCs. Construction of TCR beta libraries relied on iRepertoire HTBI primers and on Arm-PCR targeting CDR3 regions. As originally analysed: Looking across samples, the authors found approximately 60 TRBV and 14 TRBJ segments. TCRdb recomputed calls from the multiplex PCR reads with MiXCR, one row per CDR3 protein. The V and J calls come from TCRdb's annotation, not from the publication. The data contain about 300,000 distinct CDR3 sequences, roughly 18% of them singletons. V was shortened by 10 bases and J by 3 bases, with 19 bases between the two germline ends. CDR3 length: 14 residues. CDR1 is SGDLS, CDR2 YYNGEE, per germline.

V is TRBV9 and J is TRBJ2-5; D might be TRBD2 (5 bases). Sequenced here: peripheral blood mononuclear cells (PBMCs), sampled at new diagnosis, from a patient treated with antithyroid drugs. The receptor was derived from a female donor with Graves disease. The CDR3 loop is CAGTSVQRKETQYF. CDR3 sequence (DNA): TGTGCCGGCACCTCCGTCCAGCGGAAAGAGACCCAGTACTTC.